These 4 T cell receptor beta chains originate from one sample sequenced in a study of PD-L1 blockade in urothelial cancer. TCRdb's table, derived via immunoSEQ multiplex PCR, lists solely in-frame clones and lacks some. The sample lists roughly 42,000 clones, about four fifths seen once, with under 3% in the top ten. This material consisted of PBMCs, taken around atezolizumab (anti-PD-L1) treatment. The receptors were sampled from a man in his 70s with urothelial cancer.

This chain uses TRBV27 with TRBJ1-2, with 9 bases lining up with TRBD1. Germline V lookup: CDR1 MNHEY, CDR2 SMNVEV (reference sequence). V lost 5 bases to trimming and J lost 8 bases; unmatched junction nucleotides: 6. The CDR3 runs 13 residues. CDR3 nucleotides: TGTGCCAGCAGTCTACAGGGGGCTAGGGGCTACACCTTC. Protein: CASSLQGARGYTF.

V is TRBV7-3 and J is TRBJ2-3; 8 bases agree with TRBD2. The CDR3 extends over 15 amino acids. Germline V gene data show CDR1 as SGHTA and CDR2 as FQGTGA. The V segment lost 4 bases and the J segment 1 base; nucleotides outside the gene matches: 4. CDR3 sequence reads: CASSSGGVGTDTQYF. The DNA of the CDR3 is TGTGCCAGCAGCTCCGGGGGGGTGGGCACAGATACGCAGTATTTT.

The chain joins TRBV5-4 to TRBJ2-7, with 7 bases aligning to TRBD1. The CDR3 runs 14 residues. Trimming took 0 bases from V and 2 from J; bases not matched to a gene: 2. Germline CDR1 reads SGHNT; CDR2 reads YYREEE (reference sequence). The CDR3 coding sequence is TGTGCCAGCAGCTTGGATACAGGGGCCTACGAGCAGTACTTC. This translates into CASSLDTGAYEQYF.

The chain uses TRBV7-3 and TRBJ1-2, with 11 bases matching TRBD1. The germline gives CDR1 SGHTA, CDR2 FQGTGA. This CDR3 is 15 amino acids long. With V trimmed by 5 bases and J by 7 bases, 9 bases remained unmatched. The CDR3, as DNA: TGTGCCAGCAGCGATTGGACAGGGGGCAGATTTGGCTACACCTTC. The encoded protein is CASSDWTGGRFGYTF.